Below, 8 T cell receptor beta chains from the same sample are listed, as sequenced in a study of T cells after yellow fever vaccination. Using its own MiXCR run on the 5' RACE reads, TCRdb lists one record per CDR3 protein. The top ten hold over 11% of the sample, which has 500,000 to 700,000 distinct CDR3 sequences, under 25% seen once. The specimen was PBMCs, collected 15 days after the yellow fever booster vaccination. The receptor set was obtained from a man in his thirties or forties who received the YFV17D yellow fever vaccine.

The chain recombines TRBV2 with TRBJ1-4; no firm D call. Germline CDR1 reads SNHLY; CDR2 reads FYNNEI. The CDR3 contains 15 residues. Trimming pared 6 bases from V and 0 bases from J, leaving 11 bases between. Here the CDR3 DNA reads TGTGCCAGCAGGCCGTACAGAACAACTAATGAAAAACTGTTTTTT. This encodes CASRPYRTTNEKLFF.

V usage is TRBV7-9 and J usage is TRBJ2-7; a possible D gene is TRBD2 (5 bases). V dropped 5 bases and J dropped 5 bases, with 10 bases sitting between them. The V gene's germline CDR1 is SEHNR and CDR2 FQNEAQ (reference sequence). This CDR3 spans 12 amino acids. The chain's CDR3 is CASSPVGNEQYF. The CDR3 DNA is TGTGCCAGCAGCCCAGTCGGGAACGAGCAGTACTTC. The variable domain in full, with the rest retrieved from reference TRBV7-9 and TRBJ2-7, is DTGVSQNPRHKITKRGQNVTFRCDPISEHNRLYWYRQTLGQGPEFLTYFQNEAQLEKSRLLSDRFSAERPKGSFSTLEIQRTEQGDSAMYLCASSPVGNEQYFGPGTRLTVT.

The gene calls are TRBV5-1 and TRBJ2-7, with TRBD2 matching 11 bases. V dropped 4 bases and J dropped 0; count of bases not matched to a gene: 6. Germline V gene data show CDR1 as SGHRS and CDR2 as YFSETQ. This CDR3 region has 16 residues. The CDR3 region has the DNA TGCGCCAGCAGCCCTCGTAGCGGGAGGGCCTCCTACGAGCAGTACTTC. Protein product: CASSPRSGRASYEQYF.

This clonotype was detected only a few times. This sequence joins TRBV29-1 and TRBJ2-7, with TRBD1 matching over 8 bases. V lost 4 bases to trimming and J lost 4 bases; unmatched junction nucleotides: 6. The CDR3 contains 13 residues. The germline CDR1 and CDR2 sequences are SQVTM and ANQGSEA. CDR3 in DNA: TGCAGCGTTGTTGCGGACAGGGTTTACGAGCAGTACTTC. Protein: CSVVADRVYEQYF.

The chain uses TRBV11-2 and TRBJ2-7; TRBD2 is a possible D gene (5 bases). V shed 3 bases and J shed 7 bases, with 19 bases lying between them. The CDR3 runs to 15 residues. The V gene's germline CDR1 is SGHAT and CDR2 FQNNGV. The chain's CDR3 is CASSLDHGFRDEQYF. The CDR3 DNA is TGTGCCAGCAGCTTGGACCACGGCTTCCGGGATGAGCAGTACTTC.

This clonotype occurred a few times. The V and J genes are TRBV7-2 and TRBJ2-2; possible D gene TRBD2, 5 bases. This CDR3 has 13 amino acids. Trimming left V 7 bases short and J 7 bases short, with 13 bases between. Per the germline V gene, CDR1 is SGHTA and CDR2 is FQGNSA. CDR3 DNA: TGTGCCAGCACGGAGCGGAGGAGCGGGGAGCTGTTTTTT. Translation gives CASTERRSGELFF.

The chain is built from TRBV7-2 and TRBJ2-5; no clear D. CDR1 and CDR2 from the germline V gene are SGHTA and FQGNSA. The CDR3 extends over 15 amino acids. The V end lost 4 bases, the J end lost 0 bases, and 12 bases lay between the germline ends. CDR3 bases: TGTGCCAGCAGCTCAACCAGACGGTACCAAGAGACCCAGTACTTC. Translated, it gives CASSSTRRYQETQYF.

This clonotype was seen a few times. The V and J genes are TRBV15 and TRBJ2-5; no clear D. V was clipped by 6 bases and J by 5 bases, with 7 bases between them. CDR1 is LNHNV and CDR2 is YYDKDF in the germline V gene (reference sequence). The CDR3 runs 11 residues. CDR3 loop: CATRVRETQYF. The CDR3 DNA is TGTGCCACCAGGGTTCGGGAGACCCAGTACTTC.